These T cell receptor beta chains were read from a single sample in a study of blood T cell repertoires in COVID-19. Profiled with immunoSEQ multiplex PCR; TCRdb holds only in-frame clones, not every one. The data hold some 160,000 clones, with 83% observed a single time. Sample: peripheral blood. The receptor set was obtained from a woman older than 75 with acute or convalescent COVID-19. Each CDR3 is given with its conserved first and last residue. The D gene is left open where the match is weak. The size entry is marked missing in some rows and otherwise reads once, few, many or a size class.

j_gene | abundance | d_gene | v_gene | CDR3nt | CDR3aa
TRBJ2-7 | - | TRBD2 | TRBV7-2 | TGTGCCAGCAGGGGGCTAGCGGCTTACGAGCAGTACTTC | CASRGLAAYEQYF
TRBJ1-4 | - | - | TRBV18 | TGTGCCAGCTCAGAGGAGAAAGGTGAAAAACTGTTTTTT | CASSEEKGEKLFF
TRBJ2-3 | - | - | TRBV5-1 | TGCGCCAGCAGCTTGGCTGGCGGGGACACAGATACGCAGTATTTT | CASSLAGGDTDTQYF
TRBJ2-7 | - | - | TRBV29-1 | TGCAGCGTTGCCCAGCGGGTGTCTTCGGACGAGCAGTACTTC | CSVAQRVSSDEQYF
TRBJ2-3 | once | TRBD1 | TRBV5-1 | TGCGCCAGCAGCCTGGGACAGCGCACAGATACGCAGTATTTT | CASSLGQRTDTQYF
TRBJ1-5 | few | - | TRBV19 | TGTGCCAGTAGTAAGATCCGGAATCAGCCCCAGCATTTT | CASSKIRNQPQHF
TRBJ2-7 | - | - | TRBV23-1 | TGCGCCAGCAGTCAATCGATAACAGGGAATTTATACGAGCAGTACTTC | CASSQSITGNLYEQYF
TRBJ2-5 | - | TRBD2 | TRBV4-2 | TGTGCCAGCAGCCAAGATCGGGGGGGGGCTTCTTTGATAGGAGAGACCCAGTACTTC | CASSQDRGGASLIGETQYF
TRBJ2-7 | - | TRBD2 | TRBV7-2 | TGTGCCAGCAGCTCGACTAGCGGGCCCTACGAGCAGTACTTC | CASSSTSGPYEQYF
TRBJ1-1 | - | TRBD1 | TRBV2 | TGTGCCAGCAGTGGCCAGGGGGTGAACACTGAAGCTTTCTTT | CASSGQGVNTEAFF
TRBJ1-3 | once | - | TRBV4-2 | TGTGCCAGCAGCCAAGATCCCCATTGGGCAGGGATAGGAAACACCATATATTTT | CASSQDPHWAGIGNTIYF
TRBJ2-7 | - | TRBD1 | TRBV13 | TGTGCCAGCAGCCCGCGTCCCTCCGGGACAGCCGAAAGAAGCTTC | CASSPRPSGTAERSF